The text below deals with one TCR beta chain. This entry is derived from a study of multiple sclerosis patients with progressive multifocal leukoencephalopathy. The CDR3 totals 15 residues. The trim removed 5 bases at V and 2 bases at J, leaving 8 bases unmatched. Germline-derived CDR1 and CDR2 are LNHDA and SQIVND (reference sequence). Clones were sequenced by immunoSEQ multiplex PCR, and TCRdb holds only the in-frame ones, with some missing. Counted here are approximately 31,000 clones, less than 90% occurring once; the ten biggest clones make up around 3.1%. The time point was: time of PML onset. PML was confirmed by JC virus DNA in cerebrospinal fluid.

This receptor was obtained from a human donor with progressive multifocal leukoencephalopathy. The source was PBMCs, collected from a patient treated with natalizumab. The chain uses TRBV19 and TRBJ2-7, with 8 bases aligning to TRBD1. The CDR3, as DNA: TGTGCCAGTAGTCCTTCAGGACAGGGTCCCTACGAGCAGTACTTC. It translates to CASSPSGQGPYEQYF.